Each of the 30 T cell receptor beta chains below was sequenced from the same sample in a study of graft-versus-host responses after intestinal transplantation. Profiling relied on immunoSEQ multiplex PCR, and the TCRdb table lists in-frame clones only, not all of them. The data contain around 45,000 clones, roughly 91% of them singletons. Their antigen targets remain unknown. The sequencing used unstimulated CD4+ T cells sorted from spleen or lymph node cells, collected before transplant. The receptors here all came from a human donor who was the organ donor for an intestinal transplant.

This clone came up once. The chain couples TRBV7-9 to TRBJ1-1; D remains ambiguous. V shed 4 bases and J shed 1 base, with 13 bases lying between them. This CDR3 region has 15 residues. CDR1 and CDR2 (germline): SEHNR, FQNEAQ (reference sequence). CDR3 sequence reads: CASSYQRAENTEAFF. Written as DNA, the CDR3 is TGTGCCAGCAGCTATCAAAGAGCGGAGAACACTGAAGCTTTCTTT.

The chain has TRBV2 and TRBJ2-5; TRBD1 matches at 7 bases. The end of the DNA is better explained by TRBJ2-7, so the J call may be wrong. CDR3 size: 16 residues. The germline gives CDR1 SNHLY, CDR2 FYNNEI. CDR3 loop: CASSLTPGQFSYEQYF. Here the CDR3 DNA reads TGTGCCAGCAGTCTTACTCCGGGACAGTTCTCCTACGAGCAGTACTTC.

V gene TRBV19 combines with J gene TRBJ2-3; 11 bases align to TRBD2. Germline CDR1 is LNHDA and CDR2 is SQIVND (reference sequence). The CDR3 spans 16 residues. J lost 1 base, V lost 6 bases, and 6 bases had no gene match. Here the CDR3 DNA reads TGTGCCAGTAGCCCTAGCGGGAGGTGGGGCACAGATACGCAGTATTTT. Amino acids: CASSPSGRWGTDTQYF.

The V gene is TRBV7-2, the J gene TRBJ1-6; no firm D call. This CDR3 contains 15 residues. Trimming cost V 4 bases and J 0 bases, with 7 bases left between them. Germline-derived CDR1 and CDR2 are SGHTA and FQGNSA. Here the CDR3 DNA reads TGTGCCAGCAGCTCCCACAGCTCCTATAATTCACCCCTCCACTTT. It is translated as CASSSHSSYNSPLHF.

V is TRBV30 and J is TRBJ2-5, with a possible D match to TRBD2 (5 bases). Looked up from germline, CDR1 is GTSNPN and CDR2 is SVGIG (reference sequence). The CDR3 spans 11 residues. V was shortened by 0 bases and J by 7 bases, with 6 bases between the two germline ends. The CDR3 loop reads CAWSVRVTQYF. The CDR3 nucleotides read TGTGCCTGGAGTGTGAGGGTGACCCAGTACTTC. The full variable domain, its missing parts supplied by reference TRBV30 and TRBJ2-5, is SQTIHQWPATLVQPVGSPLSLECTVEGTSNPNLYWYRQAAGRGLQLLFYSVGIGQISSEVPQNLSASRPQDRQFILSSKKLLLSDSGFYLCAWSVRVTQYFGPGTRLLVL.

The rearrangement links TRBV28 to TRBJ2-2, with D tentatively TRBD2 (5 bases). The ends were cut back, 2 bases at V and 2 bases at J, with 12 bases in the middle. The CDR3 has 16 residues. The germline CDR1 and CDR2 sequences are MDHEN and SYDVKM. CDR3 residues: CASSLQASRNTGELFF. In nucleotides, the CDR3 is TGTGCCAGCAGTTTACAAGCTAGCAGAAACACCGGGGAGCTGTTTTTT.

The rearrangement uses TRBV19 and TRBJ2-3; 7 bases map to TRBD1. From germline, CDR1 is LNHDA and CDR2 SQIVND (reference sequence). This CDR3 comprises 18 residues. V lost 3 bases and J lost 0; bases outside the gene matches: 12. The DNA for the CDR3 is TGTGCCAGTAGTATGCGAACTGTGGCAGGGGGAAGCACAGATACGCAGTATTTT. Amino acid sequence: CASSMRTVAGGSTDTQYF.

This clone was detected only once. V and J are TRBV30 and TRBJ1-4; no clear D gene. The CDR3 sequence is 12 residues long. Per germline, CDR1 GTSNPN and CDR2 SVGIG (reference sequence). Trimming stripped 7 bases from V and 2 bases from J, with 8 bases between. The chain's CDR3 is CAYGRTNEKLFF. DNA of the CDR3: TGTGCCTACGGACGGACTAATGAAAAACTGTTTTTT.

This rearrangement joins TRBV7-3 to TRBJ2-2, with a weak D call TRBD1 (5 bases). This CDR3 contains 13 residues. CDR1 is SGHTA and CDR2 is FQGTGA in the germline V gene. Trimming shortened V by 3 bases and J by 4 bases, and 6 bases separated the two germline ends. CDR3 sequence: CASSFQGTGELFF. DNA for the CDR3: TGTGCCAGCAGCTTTCAGGGCACCGGGGAGCTGTTTTTT.

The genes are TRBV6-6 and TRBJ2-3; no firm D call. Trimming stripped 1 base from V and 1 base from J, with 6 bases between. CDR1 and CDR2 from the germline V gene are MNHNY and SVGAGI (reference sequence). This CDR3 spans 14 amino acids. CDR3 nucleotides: TGTGCCAGCAGTTACTGGACGGGCACAGATACGCAGTATTTT. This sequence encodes CASSYWTGTDTQYF.

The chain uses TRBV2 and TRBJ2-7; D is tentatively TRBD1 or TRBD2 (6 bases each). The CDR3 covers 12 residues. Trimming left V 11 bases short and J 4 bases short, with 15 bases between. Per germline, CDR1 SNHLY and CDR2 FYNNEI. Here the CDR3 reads CAGGTMEYEQYF. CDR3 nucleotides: TGTGCCGGGGGGACAATGGAGTACGAGCAGTACTTC.

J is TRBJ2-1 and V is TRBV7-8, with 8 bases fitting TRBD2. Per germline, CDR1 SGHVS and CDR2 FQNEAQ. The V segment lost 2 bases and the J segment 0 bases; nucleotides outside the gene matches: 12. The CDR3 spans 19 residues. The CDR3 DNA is TGTGCCAGCAGCTTATCGGGTCTAGCGGGTTGGAGCTCCTACAATGAGCAGTTCTTC. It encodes CASSLSGLAGWSSYNEQFF.

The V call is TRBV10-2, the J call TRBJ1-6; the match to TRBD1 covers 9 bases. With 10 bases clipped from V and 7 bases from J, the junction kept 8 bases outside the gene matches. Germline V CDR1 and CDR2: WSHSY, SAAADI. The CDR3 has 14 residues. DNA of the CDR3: TGCGCCACCCAAGGGGGACAGGGAAATTCACCCCTCCACTTT. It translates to CATQGGQGNSPLHF.

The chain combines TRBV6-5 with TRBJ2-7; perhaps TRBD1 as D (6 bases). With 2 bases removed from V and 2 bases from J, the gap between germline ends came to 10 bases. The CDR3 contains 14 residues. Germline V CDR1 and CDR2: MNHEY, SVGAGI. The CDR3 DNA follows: TGTGCCAGCAGTTACAGGCAGGGGCCCTACGAGCAGTACTTC. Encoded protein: CASSYRQGPYEQYF.

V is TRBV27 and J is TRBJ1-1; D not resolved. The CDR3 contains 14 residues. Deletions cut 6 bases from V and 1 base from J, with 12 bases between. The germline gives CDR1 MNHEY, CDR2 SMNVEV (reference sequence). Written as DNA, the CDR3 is TGTGCCAGCAGATCGTCGGGCAGGAACACTGAAGCTTTCTTT. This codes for CASRSSGRNTEAFF.

The CDR3 nucleotides are TGTGCCAGCAGGACTCAGGGGAATGAGCAGTTCTTC. It encodes CASRTQGNEQFF. This chain uses TRBV27 with TRBJ2-1; possibly TRBD1 for D (6 bases). Deletions cut 6 bases from V and 7 bases from J, with 10 bases between. CDR3 length: 12 amino acids. The V gene's germline CDR1 is MNHEY and CDR2 SMNVEV (reference sequence).

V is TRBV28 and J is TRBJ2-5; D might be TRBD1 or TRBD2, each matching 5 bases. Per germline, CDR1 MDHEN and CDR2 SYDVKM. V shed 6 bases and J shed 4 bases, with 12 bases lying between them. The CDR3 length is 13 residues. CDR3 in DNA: TGTGCCAGCAGCGAGGGGCGCATAGAGACCCAGTACTTC. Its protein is CASSEGRIETQYF.

CDR3 protein: CASSLMGGGQETQYF. CDR3 sequence (DNA): TGTGCCAGCAGCTTGATGGGGGGCGGCCAAGAGACCCAGTACTTC. V and J are TRBV11-2 and TRBJ2-5; D tentatively fits TRBD1 or TRBD2 (6 bases each). The CDR3 covers 15 residues. V was cut by 3 bases and J by 1 base, with 12 bases left in between. Germline V gene data show CDR1 as SGHAT and CDR2 as FQNNGV. Supplemented by reference TRBV11-2 and TRBJ2-5, the full variable domain reads EAGVAQSPRYKIIEKRQSVAFWCNPISGHATLYWYQQILGQGPKLLIQFQNNGVVDDSQLPKDRFSAERLKGVDSTLKIQPAKLEDSAVYLCASSLMGGGQETQYFGPGTRLLVL.

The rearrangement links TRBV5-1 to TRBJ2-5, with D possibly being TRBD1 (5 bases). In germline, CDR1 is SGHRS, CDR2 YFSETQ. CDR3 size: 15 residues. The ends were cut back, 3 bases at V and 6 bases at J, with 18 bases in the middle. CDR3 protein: CASSSPLWGPQTQYF. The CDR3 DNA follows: TGCGCCAGCAGCTCCCCCCTGTGGGGCCCCCAGACCCAGTACTTC.

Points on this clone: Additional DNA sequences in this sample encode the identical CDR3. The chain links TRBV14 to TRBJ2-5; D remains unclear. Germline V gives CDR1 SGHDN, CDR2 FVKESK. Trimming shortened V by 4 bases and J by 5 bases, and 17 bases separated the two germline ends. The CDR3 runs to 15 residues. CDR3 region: CASSRVAGLTETQYF. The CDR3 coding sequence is TGTGCCAGCAGCCGTGTAGCAGGATTGACGGAGACCCAGTACTTC.

The CDR3 bases are TGTGCCAGTACCGGGACTAGCAACATCGAGCAGTACTTC. Its protein product is CASTGTSNIEQYF. The gene calls are TRBV6-5 and TRBJ2-7, with 9 nucleotides matching TRBD2. This CDR3 region has 13 residues. The junction had 9 bases not matched to a gene; V was cut back by 9 bases and J by 6 bases. In germline, CDR1 is MNHEY, CDR2 SVGAGI.

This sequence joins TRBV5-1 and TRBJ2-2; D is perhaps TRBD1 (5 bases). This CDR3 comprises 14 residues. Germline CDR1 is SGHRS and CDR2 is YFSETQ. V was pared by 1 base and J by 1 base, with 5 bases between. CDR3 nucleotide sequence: TGCGCCAGCAGCTTGCAGGGGAACACCGGGGAGCTGTTTTTT. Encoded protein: CASSLQGNTGELFF.

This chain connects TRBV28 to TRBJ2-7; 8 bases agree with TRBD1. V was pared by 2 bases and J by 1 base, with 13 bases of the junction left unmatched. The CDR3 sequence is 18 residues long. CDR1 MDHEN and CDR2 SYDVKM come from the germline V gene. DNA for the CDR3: TGTGCCAGCAGTTTAAAAATGGCATTAGGGGACAGGTCCTACGAGCAGTACTTC. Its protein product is CASSLKMALGDRSYEQYF. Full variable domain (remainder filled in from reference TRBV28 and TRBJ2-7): DVKVTQSSRYLVKRTGEKVFLECVQDMDHENMFWYRQDPGLGLRLIYFSYDVKMKEKGDIPEGYSVSREKKERFSLILESASTNQTSMYLCASSLKMALGDRSYEQYFGPGTRLTVT.

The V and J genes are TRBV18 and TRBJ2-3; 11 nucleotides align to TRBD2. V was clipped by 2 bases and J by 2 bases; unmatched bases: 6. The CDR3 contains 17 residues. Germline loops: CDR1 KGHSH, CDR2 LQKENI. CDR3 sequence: CASSPWTSGFFTDTQYF. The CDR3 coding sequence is TGTGCCAGCTCACCATGGACTAGCGGGTTCTTCACAGATACGCAGTATTTT. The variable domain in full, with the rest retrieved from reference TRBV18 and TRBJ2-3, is NAGVMQNPRHLVRRRGQEARLRCSPMKGHSHVYWYRQLPEEGLKFMVYLQKENIIDESGMPKERFSAEFPKEGPSILRIQQVVRGDSAAYFCASSPWTSGFFTDTQYFGPGTRLTVL.

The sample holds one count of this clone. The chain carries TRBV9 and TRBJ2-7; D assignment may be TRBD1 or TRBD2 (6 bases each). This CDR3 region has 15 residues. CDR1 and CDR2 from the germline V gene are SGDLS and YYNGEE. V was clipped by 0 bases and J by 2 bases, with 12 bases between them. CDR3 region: CASSVEGGDTYEQYF. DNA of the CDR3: TGTGCCAGCAGCGTAGAGGGGGGCGACACCTACGAGCAGTACTTC.

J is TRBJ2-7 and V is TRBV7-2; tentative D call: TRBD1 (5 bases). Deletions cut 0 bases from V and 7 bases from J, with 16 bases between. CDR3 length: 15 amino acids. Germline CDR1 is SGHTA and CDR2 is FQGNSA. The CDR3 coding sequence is TGTGCCAGCAGCTTAGCGCGTCCAGGGTTGGCTGAGCAGTACTTC. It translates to CASSLARPGLAEQYF.

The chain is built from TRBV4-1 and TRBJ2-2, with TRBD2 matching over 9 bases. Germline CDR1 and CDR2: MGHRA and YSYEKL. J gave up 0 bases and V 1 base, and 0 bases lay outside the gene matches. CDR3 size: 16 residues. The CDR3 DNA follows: TGCGCCAGCAGCCAAGGACTAGCGGCGAACACCGGGGAGCTGTTTTTT. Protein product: CASSQGLAANTGELFF.

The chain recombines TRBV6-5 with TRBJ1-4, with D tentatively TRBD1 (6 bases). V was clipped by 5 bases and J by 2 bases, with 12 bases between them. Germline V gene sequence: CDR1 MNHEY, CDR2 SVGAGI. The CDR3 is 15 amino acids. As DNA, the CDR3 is TGTGCCAGCAGTCAATACAGGGCTACTAATGAAAAACTGTTTTTT. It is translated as CASSQYRATNEKLFF.

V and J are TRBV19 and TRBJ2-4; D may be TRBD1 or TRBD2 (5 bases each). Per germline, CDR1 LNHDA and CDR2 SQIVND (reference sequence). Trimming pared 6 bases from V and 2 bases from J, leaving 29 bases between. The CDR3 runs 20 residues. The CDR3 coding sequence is TGTGCCAGTAGGGGGGTTTTCGGCAGTCGGGCAAGAGATACCAAAAACATTCAGTACTTC. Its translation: CASRGVFGSRARDTKNIQYF.

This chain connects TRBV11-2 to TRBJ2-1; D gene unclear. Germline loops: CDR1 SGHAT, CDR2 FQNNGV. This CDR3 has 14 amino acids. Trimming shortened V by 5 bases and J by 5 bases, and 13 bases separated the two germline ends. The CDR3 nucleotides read TGTGCCAGCAGCCTTTTCGGCCAAAACAATGAGCAGTTCTTC. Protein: CASSLFGQNNEQFF. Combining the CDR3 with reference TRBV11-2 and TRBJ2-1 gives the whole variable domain EAGVAQSPRYKIIEKRQSVAFWCNPISGHATLYWYQQILGQGPKLLIQFQNNGVVDDSQLPKDRFSAERLKGVDSTLKIQPAKLEDSAVYLCASSLFGQNNEQFFGPGTRLTVL.